Listed here is a single TCR beta chain. Its antigen is not identified. These data belong to a study of cytomegalovirus exposure and HLA in healthy donors. The V end lost 5 bases, the J end lost 2 bases, and 15 bases lay between the germline ends. Germline CDR1 reads MDHEN; CDR2 reads SYDVKM. This CDR3 contains 16 residues. With 60 Vbeta and 13 Jbeta primers, the PCR was carried out. Assay: immunoSEQ multiplex PCR; the TCRdb copy retains only in-frame clones and omits some. The table lists 150,000 to 200,000 clones, around 80% of them singletons. Study-level results: It was only CMV serostatus that was available as immune exposure information. Across donors, presence/absence analyses took sequencing depth to be roughly uniform.

The source material was PBMCs. This chain links TRBV28 with TRBJ2-2; D is uncertain. This TCR was sampled from a man between 18 and 35 years old in good health and CMV-seropositive. This chain's CDR3 is CASSPLPPTNTGELFF. DNA of the CDR3: TGTGCCAGCAGTCCCCTACCCCCGACTAACACCGGGGAGCTGTTTTTT.